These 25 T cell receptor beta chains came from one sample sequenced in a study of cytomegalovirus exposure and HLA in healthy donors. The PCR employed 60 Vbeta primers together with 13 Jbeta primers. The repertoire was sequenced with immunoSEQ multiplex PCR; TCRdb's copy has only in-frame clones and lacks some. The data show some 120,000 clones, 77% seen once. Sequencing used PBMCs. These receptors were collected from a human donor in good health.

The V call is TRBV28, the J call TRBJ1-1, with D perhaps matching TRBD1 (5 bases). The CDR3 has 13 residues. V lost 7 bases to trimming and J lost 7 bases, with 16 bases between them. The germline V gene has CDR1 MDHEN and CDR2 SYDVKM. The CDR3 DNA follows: TGTGCCAGCACACCTAGGCTTCAGGGTGAAGCTTTCTTT. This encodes CASTPRLQGEAFF.

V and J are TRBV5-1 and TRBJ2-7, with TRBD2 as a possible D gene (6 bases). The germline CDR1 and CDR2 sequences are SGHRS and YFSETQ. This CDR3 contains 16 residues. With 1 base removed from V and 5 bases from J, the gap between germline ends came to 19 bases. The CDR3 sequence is CASSLRTPGSNHEQYF. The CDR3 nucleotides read TGCGCCAGCAGCTTGAGGACACCCGGGAGCAACCACGAGCAGTACTTC.

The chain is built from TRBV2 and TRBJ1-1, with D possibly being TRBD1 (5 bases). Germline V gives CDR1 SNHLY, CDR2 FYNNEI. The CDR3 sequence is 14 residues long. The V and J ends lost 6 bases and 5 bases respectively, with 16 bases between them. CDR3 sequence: CASSQDIGTTEAFF. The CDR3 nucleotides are TGTGCCAGCAGCCAGGACATAGGTACTACTGAAGCTTTCTTT.

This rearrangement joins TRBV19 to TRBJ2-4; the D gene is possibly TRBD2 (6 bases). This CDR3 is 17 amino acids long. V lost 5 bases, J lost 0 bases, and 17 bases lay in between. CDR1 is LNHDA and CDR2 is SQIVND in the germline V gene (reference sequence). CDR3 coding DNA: TGTGCCAGTAGTCCCGAAGGGGACTCCGAAGCCAAAAACATTCAGTACTTC. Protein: CASSPEGDSEAKNIQYF.

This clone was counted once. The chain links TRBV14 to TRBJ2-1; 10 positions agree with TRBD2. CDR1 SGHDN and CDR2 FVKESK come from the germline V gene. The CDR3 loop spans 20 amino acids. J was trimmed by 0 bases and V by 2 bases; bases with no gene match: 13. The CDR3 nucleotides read TGTGCCAGCAGCCAAACGTATGGGCAAGAGCGGGAGGGCTCCTACAATGAGCAGTTCTTC. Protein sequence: CASSQTYGQEREGSYNEQFF.

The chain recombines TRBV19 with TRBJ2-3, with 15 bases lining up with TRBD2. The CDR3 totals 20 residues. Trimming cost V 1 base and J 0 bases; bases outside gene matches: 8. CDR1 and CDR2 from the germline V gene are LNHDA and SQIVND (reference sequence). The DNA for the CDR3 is TGTGCCAGTAGTATAGTAAGGGGACTAGCGGGAGGCCTAAGCACAGATACGCAGTATTTT. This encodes CASSIVRGLAGGLSTDTQYF. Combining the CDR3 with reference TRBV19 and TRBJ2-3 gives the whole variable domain DGGITQSPKYLFRKEGQNVTLSCEQNLNHDAMYWYRQDPGQGLRLIYYSQIVNDFQKGDIAEGYSVSREKKESFPLTVTSAQKNPTAFYLCASSIVRGLAGGLSTDTQYFGPGTRLTVL.

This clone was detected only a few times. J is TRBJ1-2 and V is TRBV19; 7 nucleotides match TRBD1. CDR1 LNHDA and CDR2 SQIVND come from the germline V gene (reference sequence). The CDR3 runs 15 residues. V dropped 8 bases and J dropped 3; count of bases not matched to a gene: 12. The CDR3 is CASPRGEGGDYGYTF. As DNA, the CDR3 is TGTGCCAGTCCTCGTGGCGAAGGGGGCGACTATGGCTACACCTTC.

This CDR3 reads CASSLGGLYEQYF. The CDR3 coding sequence is TGTGCCAGCAGCTTAGGGGGACTATACGAGCAGTACTTC. This sequence joins TRBV7-2 and TRBJ2-7, with 7 bases lining up with TRBD2. This CDR3 has 13 residues. Germline trimming cut 1 base from V and 4 bases from J; bases unmatched to any gene: 1. Germline V gene lookup returns CDR1 SGHTA and CDR2 FQGNSA.

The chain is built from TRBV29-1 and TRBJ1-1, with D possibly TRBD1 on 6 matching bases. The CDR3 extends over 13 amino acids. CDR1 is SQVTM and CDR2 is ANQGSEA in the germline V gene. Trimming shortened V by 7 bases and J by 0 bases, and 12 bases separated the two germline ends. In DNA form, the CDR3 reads TGCAGCGGTGATCAGGGGCTGAACACTGAAGCTTTCTTT. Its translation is CSGDQGLNTEAFF.

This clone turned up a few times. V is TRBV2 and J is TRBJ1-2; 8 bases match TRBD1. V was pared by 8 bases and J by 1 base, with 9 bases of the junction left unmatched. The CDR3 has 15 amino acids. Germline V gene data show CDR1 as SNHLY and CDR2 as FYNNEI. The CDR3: CASHVTGQVNYGYTF. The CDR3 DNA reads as TGTGCCAGCCATGTAACGGGACAGGTTAACTATGGCTACACCTTC.

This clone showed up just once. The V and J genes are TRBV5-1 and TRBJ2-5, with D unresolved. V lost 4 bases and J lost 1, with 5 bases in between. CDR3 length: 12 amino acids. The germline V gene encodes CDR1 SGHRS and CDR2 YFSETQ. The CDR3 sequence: CASSTSQETQYF. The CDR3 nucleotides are TGCGCCAGCAGCACTTCCCAAGAGACCCAGTACTTC.

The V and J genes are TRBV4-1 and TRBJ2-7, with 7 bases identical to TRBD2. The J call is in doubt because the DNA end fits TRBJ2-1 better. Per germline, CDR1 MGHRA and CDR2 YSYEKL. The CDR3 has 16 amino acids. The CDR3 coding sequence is TGCGCCAGCAGCCCCCCCGTGGGGAGGGGTTACAATGAGCAGTTCTTC. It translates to CASSPPVGRGYNEQFF.

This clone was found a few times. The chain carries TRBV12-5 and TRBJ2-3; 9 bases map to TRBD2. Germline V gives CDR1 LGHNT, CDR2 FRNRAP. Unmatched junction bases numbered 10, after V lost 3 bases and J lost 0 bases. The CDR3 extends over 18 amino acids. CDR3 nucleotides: TGTGCTAGTGGTTTTCAACAAACTAGCGGGCGAAGCACAGATACGCAGTATTTT. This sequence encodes CASGFQQTSGRSTDTQYF.

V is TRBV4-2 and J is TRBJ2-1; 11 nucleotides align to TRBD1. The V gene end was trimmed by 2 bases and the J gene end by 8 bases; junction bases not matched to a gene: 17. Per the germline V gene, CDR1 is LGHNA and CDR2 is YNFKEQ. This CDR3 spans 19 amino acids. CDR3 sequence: CASSQRTGGRTGGAHEQFF. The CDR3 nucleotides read TGTGCCAGCAGCCAAAGGACAGGGGGCAGAACAGGGGGGGCACATGAGCAGTTCTTC.

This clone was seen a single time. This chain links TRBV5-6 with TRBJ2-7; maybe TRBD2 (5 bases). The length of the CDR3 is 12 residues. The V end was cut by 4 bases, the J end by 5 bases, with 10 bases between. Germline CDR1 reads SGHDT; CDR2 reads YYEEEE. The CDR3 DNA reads TGTGCCAGCAGCGGAGGCGGCGACGAGCAGTACTTC. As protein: CASSGGGDEQYF.

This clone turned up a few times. The CDR3 loop reads CASSRGTSGASSYEQYF. CDR3 sequence (DNA): TGTGCCAGCAGCCGTGGGACTAGCGGAGCGAGCTCCTACGAGCAGTACTTC. The chain carries TRBV5-4 and TRBJ2-7; 11 bases match TRBD2. The CDR3 runs to 17 residues. With V trimmed by 4 bases and J by 0 bases, 9 bases remained unmatched. Germline CDR1 and CDR2: SGHNT and YYREEE (reference sequence).

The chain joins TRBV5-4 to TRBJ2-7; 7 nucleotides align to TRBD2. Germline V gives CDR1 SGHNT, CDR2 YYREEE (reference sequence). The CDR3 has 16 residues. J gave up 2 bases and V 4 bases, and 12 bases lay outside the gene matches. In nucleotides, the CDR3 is TGTGCCAGCAGCCCGGGTGGGGGGGAAACAACCTACGAGCAGTACTTC. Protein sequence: CASSPGGGETTYEQYF.

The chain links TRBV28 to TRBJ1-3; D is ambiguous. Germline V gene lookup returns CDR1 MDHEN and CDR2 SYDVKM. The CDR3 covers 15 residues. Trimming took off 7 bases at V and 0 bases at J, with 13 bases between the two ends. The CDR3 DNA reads TGTGCCAGCACCCTCCAGGATCTCTCTGGAAACACCATATATTTT. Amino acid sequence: CASTLQDLSGNTIYF.

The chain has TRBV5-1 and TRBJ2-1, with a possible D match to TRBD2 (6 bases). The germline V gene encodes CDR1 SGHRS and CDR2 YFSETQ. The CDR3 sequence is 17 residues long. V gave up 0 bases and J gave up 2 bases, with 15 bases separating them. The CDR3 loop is CASSLAGGFAAYNEQFF. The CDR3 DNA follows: TGCGCCAGCAGCTTGGCCGGAGGGTTTGCCGCCTACAATGAGCAGTTCTTC.

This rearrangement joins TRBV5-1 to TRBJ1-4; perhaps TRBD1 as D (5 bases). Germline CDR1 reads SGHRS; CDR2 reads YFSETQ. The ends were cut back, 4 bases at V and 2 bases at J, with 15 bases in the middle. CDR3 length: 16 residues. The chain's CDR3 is CASSPGELGTNEKLFF. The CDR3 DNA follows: TGCGCCAGCAGCCCGGGGGAATTGGGTACTAATGAAAAACTGTTTTTT.

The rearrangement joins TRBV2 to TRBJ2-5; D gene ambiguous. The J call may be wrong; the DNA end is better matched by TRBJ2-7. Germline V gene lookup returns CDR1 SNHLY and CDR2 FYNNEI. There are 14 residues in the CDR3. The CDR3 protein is CASSANRQRYEQYF. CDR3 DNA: TGTGCCAGCAGCGCAAATCGACAACGCTACGAGCAGTACTTC.

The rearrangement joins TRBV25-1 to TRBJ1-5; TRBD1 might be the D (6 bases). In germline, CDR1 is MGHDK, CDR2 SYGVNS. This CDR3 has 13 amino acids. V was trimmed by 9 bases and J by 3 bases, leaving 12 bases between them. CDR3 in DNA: TGTGCCAGAGCCCTGGGGGCCAATCAGCCCCAGCATTTT. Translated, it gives CARALGANQPQHF. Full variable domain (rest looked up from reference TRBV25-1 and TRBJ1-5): EADIYQTPRYLVIGTGKKITLECSQTMGHDKMYWYQQDPGMELHLIHYSYGVNSTEKGDLSSESTVSRIRTEHFPLTLESARPSHTSQYLCARALGANQPQHFGDGTRLSIL.

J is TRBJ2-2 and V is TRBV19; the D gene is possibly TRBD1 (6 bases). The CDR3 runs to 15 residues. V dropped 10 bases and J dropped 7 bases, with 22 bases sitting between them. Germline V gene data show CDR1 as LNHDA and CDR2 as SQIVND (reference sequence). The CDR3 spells CATSTGDTLDGELFF. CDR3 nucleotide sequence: TGTGCCACTTCGACAGGTGACACCTTAGACGGGGAGCTGTTTTTT.

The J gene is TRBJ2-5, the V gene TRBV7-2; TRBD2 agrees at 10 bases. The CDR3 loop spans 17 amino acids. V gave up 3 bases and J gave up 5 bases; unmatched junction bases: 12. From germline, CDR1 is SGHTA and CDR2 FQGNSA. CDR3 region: CASSLDSLAGVVETQYF. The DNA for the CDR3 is TGTGCCAGCAGCTTGGACTCTCTAGCGGGAGTTGTGGAGACCCAGTACTTC.

The CDR3 sequence: CASSLSGNTIYF. CDR3 nucleotide sequence: TGTGCCAGCAGCCTCTCTGGAAACACCATATATTTT. The rearrangement joins TRBV7-2 to TRBJ1-3, with no clear D. V was cut by 5 bases and J by 0 bases, with 2 bases left in between. The length of the CDR3 is 12 residues. CDR1 SGHTA and CDR2 FQGNSA come from the germline V gene.